Presented here are 16 T cell receptor beta chains from one specimen sequenced in a study of prognosis after radiotherapy for stage I lung cancer. Amplification of TCR beta CDR3 from genomic DNA used two-round multiplex PCR. With primers specific to each TRBV and TRBJ gene, the first-round PCR was performed. Each CDR3 protein is one row after TCRdb ran MiXCR on the multiplex PCR reads. Here the sample spans 30,000 to 40,000 distinct CDR3 sequences, 32% being singletons. The input for sequencing was PBMCs, taken before or after stereotactic body radiation therapy (not recorded which). The receptors stem from a donor over 45 with non-small cell lung cancer.

This CDR3 is CASRPGHHYGYTF. The CDR3 bases are TGTGCCAGCAGACCCGGACATCACTATGGCTACACCTTC. The genes are TRBV6-2 or TRBV6-3 and TRBJ1-2, with a weak D call TRBD1 (5 bases). Germline lookup yields CDR1 MNHEY and CDR2 SVGEGT. There are 13 residues in the CDR3. V was shortened by 6 bases and J by 3 bases, with 11 bases between the two germline ends.

Comments on this clonotype: A read error likely explains this, since a far larger clone differs by one base. The chain carries TRBV11-2 and TRBJ1-4; 8 bases map to TRBD1. Germline-derived CDR1 and CDR2 are SGHAT and FQNNGV. V was pared by 4 bases and J by 3 bases, with 4 bases of the junction left unmatched. The CDR3 loop spans 15 amino acids. CDR3 nucleotides: TGTGCCAGCAGCTCAGGACAGGGCTCTAATGAAAAACTGTTTTTT. Translation: CASSSGQGSNEKLFF.

In this sample, this clonotype turned up once. V usage is TRBV11-2 and J usage is TRBJ1-6; 7 bases line up with TRBD1. CDR3 size: 18 residues. Germline CDR1 is SGHAT and CDR2 is FQNNGV. With V trimmed by 5 bases and J by 2 bases, 12 bases remained unmatched. The CDR3 spells CASSLYDRASTYNSPLHF. In DNA form, the CDR3 reads TGTGCCAGCAGCCTATATGACAGGGCGAGTACCTATAATTCACCCCTCCACTTT.

This clonotype was counted ten times or more. The genes are TRBV30 and TRBJ1-1, with TRBD1 matching over 8 bases. The CDR3 is 14 residues long. The V gene end was trimmed by 4 bases and the J gene end by 5 bases; junction bases not matched to a gene: 9. Per germline, CDR1 GTSNPN and CDR2 SVGIG (reference sequence). The CDR3 sequence is CAWTPTGVRTEAFF. CDR3 sequence (DNA): TGTGCCTGGACCCCGACAGGGGTGAGGACTGAAGCTTTCTTT.

This clonotype was recorded at least ten times. The chain combines TRBV4-2 with TRBJ1-2, with 7 bases matching TRBD1. This CDR3 spans 15 amino acids. Per germline, CDR1 LGHNA and CDR2 YNFKEQ. V gave up 4 bases and J gave up 5 bases; unmatched junction bases: 10. CDR3 sequence (DNA): TGTGCCAGCAGCCCGAACGTCCAGGGGGAATATGGCTACACCTTC. This gives the protein CASSPNVQGEYGYTF.

This clonotype appeared a few times. It may be a read error: a sequence one base away is much more abundant. The chain uses TRBV5-6 and TRBJ2-3; tentatively, D is TRBD2 (6 bases). Trimming removed 3 bases at V and 0 bases at J, with 14 bases between. The germline V gene encodes CDR1 SGHDT and CDR2 YYEEEE. CDR3 length equals 16 residues. DNA for the CDR3: TGTGCCAGCAGCTACCGACTAGAGGGGAGCACAGATACGCAGTATTTT. It translates to CASSYRLEGSTDTQYF.

This clonotype is a singleton in its sample. This likely came from a read error, as a far larger clone is one base away. This chain links TRBV6-1 with TRBJ2-3; D unclear. Trimming cost V 6 bases and J 1 base, with 8 bases left between them. The CDR3 is made up of 13 amino acids. The germline V gene encodes CDR1 MNHNS and CDR2 SASEGT. For the CDR3, the DNA is TGTGCCAGCAGCCAACATGGCACAGATACGCAGTATTTT. Amino acid sequence: CASSQHGTDTQYF.

In its sample, this clonotype was seen a few times. Given a much more abundant clone one base away, this may be a read error. This chain connects TRBV5-1 to TRBJ1-4; D unresolved. The CDR3 runs 17 residues. From germline, CDR1 is SGHRS and CDR2 YFSETQ. Trimming left V 0 bases short and J 4 bases short, with 16 bases between. The CDR3 region is CASSLGLNLMNNEKLFF. The CDR3 nucleotides read TGCGCCAGCAGCTTGGGCCTTAACCTGATGAATAATGAAAAACTGTTTTTT.

This clonotype was seen only a few times. V and J are TRBV12-3 or TRBV12-4 and TRBJ1-3, with D tentatively TRBD1 (6 bases). Trimming cost V 4 bases and J 0 bases, with 13 bases left between them. The CDR3 totals 16 residues. The CDR3 loop is CASSYSDSRSGNTIYF. In nucleotides, the CDR3 is TGTGCCAGCAGTTACTCGGACAGCCGCTCTGGAAACACCATATATTTT.

Notes on this clonotype: The conserved phenylalanine or tryptophan normally closing the CDR3 is absent here, so this likely arose from a read error. The rearrangement links TRBV20-1 to TRBJ1-1, with D uncertain. The CDR3 extends over 15 amino acids. The V gene's germline CDR1 is DFQATT and CDR2 SNEGSKA (reference sequence). The V end lost 5 bases, the J end lost 0 bases, and 16 bases lay between the germline ends. This CDR3 is CSASPERSLNTEAFC. The CDR3 region has the DNA TGCAGTGCTTCACCGGAGCGGTCGTTGAACACTGAAGCTTTCTGT.

This clonotype ranks as medium-sized (0.01 to 0.1%). The V and J genes are TRBV6-2 or TRBV6-3 and TRBJ1-2, with TRBD1 as a possible D gene (6 bases). This CDR3 spans 15 amino acids. CDR1 and CDR2 from the germline V gene are MNHEY and SVGEGT. V lost 0 bases and J 3 bases, leaving 11 bases between the germline ends. The CDR3 is CASSYSFRQDYGYTF. In DNA, the CDR3 is TGTGCCAGCAGTTACTCCTTCCGACAGGACTATGGCTACACCTTC.

This clonotype occurred many times. The chain carries TRBV14 and TRBJ2-5, with 7 bases fitting TRBD2. This CDR3 is built from 14 residues. V trimming: 4 bases; J trimming: 2 bases; junction bases outside the gene matches: 4. CDR1 and CDR2 from the germline V gene are SGHDN and FVKESK. Here the CDR3 reads CASSPLGGQETQYF. Here the CDR3 DNA reads TGTGCCAGCAGCCCCCTGGGAGGGCAAGAGACCCAGTACTTC. Full variable domain (outside the CDR3, taken from reference TRBV14 and TRBJ2-5): EAGVTQFPSHSVIEKGQTVTLRCDPISGHDNLYWYRRVMGKEIKFLLHFVKESKQDESGMPNNRFLAERTGGTYSTLKVQPAELEDSGVYFCASSPLGGQETQYFGPGTRLLVL.

This clonotype was detected many times. This may arise from a read error, as a much more abundant clone is one base away. This CDR3 is missing its conserved last phenylalanine or tryptophan, likely due to a read error. The genes are TRBV28 and TRBJ1-5; a possible D gene is TRBD1 (5 bases). Trimming shortened V by 6 bases and J by 6 bases, and 9 bases separated the two germline ends. The CDR3 consists of 12 residues. Per the germline V gene, CDR1 is MDHEN and CDR2 is SYDVKM. CDR3 bases: TGTGCCAGCAGGCAGGGAGGTCAGCCCCAGCATCTT. This codes for CASRQGGQPQHL.

This clonotype came up many times. The J gene is TRBJ1-2, the V gene TRBV6-2 or TRBV6-3; weak D call: TRBD1 (6 bases). Trimming took off 5 bases at V and 7 bases at J, with 17 bases between the two ends. Per germline, CDR1 MNHEY and CDR2 SVGEGT. The CDR3 covers 14 residues. The CDR3 DNA reads as TGTGCCAGCAGTCGGACAGACACCTTATCTGGCTACACCTTC. Amino acids: CASSRTDTLSGYTF.

Many counts were recorded for this clonotype. The J gene is TRBJ2-1, the V gene TRBV12-3 or TRBV12-4; D gene ambiguous. V was shortened by 2 bases and J by 6 bases, with 14 bases between the two germline ends. The CDR3 has 15 amino acids. The CDR3 here is CASSLFPGSGNEQFF. CDR3 nucleotides: TGTGCCAGCAGTTTATTCCCGGGCAGTGGCAATGAGCAGTTCTTC.

Comment on this clonotype: Germline and junction disagree at one end, which may indicate a read error. CDR3 coding DNA: TGTGTCAGCAGTTTACCCACAGGGATATGGACCGGGGAGCTGTTTTTT. This codes for CVSSLPTGIWTGELFF. This rearrangement joins TRBV28 to TRBJ2-2; a weak D match, TRBD1 (6 bases). CDR1 and CDR2 from the germline V gene are MDHEN and SYDVKM. This CDR3 is built from 16 residues.